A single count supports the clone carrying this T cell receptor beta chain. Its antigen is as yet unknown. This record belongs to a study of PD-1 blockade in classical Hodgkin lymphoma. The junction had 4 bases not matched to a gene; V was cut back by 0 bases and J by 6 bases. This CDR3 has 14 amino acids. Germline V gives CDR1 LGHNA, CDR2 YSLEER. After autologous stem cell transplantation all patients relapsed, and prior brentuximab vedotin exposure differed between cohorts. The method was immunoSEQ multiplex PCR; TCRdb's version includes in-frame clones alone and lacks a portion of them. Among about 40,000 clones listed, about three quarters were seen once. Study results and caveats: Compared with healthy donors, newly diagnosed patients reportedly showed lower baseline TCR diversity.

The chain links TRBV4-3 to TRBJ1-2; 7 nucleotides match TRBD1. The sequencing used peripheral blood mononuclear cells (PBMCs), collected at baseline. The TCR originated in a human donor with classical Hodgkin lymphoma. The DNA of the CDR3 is TGCGCCAGCAGCCAAGATCGCAGGGGGGATGGCTACACCTTC. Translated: CASSQDRRGDGYTF.